This TCR beta chain appears in the sequencing data of a study of beta chain features in type 1 diabetes. General study results and limits: In type 1 diabetes patients, VDJ junctions had fewer insertions; deletions at these junctions were more frequent. HLA influence on TCRB rearrangement stayed unresolved here.

A single heparinised blood sample, averaging about 120 mL, was obtained per donor. CD4+ naive, central memory, regulatory and stem cell-like memory subsets were isolated by sorting on CD45RO/CCR7/CD25/CD127/CD95/CD27. Of the isolated RNA, all was reverse transcribed, and so the sequenced material was expressed TCRB transcripts. Only in-frame clones appear in the TCRdb table, and some are missing; sequencing was by immunoSEQ multiplex PCR. The table lists some 63,000 clones, about 60% of them singletons. CDR3 length: 13 amino acids. CDR1 and CDR2 from the germline V gene are SGHDN and FVKESK. The V and J ends lost 2 bases and 9 bases respectively, with 11 bases between them. Points on this clone: Its antigen is unknown.

This chain connects TRBV14 to TRBJ2-4; a possible D gene is TRBD2 (5 bases). This TCR derives from a woman between 18 and 29 years old in good health. The sample comprised Tregs from blood. CDR3 DNA: TGTGCCAGCAGCCAAATGCCTCGGGGCATTCAGTACTTC. It is translated as CASSQMPRGIQYF.